One T cell receptor (beta chain) is described in this entry. These data originate in a study of shared T cell receptors in the human thymus. Assay used: immunoSEQ multiplex PCR; TCRdb lists only in-frame clones, some missing. The table records about 660,000 clones, about 87% of them present only once. CDR1 SNHLY and CDR2 FYNNEI come from the germline V gene. The CDR3 consists of 14 residues. V shed 11 bases, J shed 2 bases, and the junction held 8 bases outside the gene matches. The data were also submitted as part of a second study, on human thymus T cells.

Sequenced material: thymocytes. The TCR sequence derives from a boy younger than two with a congenital heart defect. This chain joins TRBV2 and TRBJ2-1; TRBD2 matches at 8 bases. This CDR3 is CAPRSGGPYNEQFF. The CDR3 nucleotides read TGTGCCCCAAGGTCGGGGGGGCCCTACAATGAGCAGTTCTTC. The full variable domain, its missing parts supplied by reference TRBV2 and TRBJ2-1, is EPEVTQTPSHQVTQMGQEVILRCVPISNHLYFYWYRQILGQKVEFLVSFYNNEISEKSEIFDDQFSVERPDGSNFTLKIRSTKLEDSAMYFCAPRSGGPYNEQFFGPGTRLTVL.